The rows below give T cell receptor beta chains drawn from one sample of a study of T cells after posttransplantation cyclophosphamide. The data were produced by immunoSEQ multiplex PCR, yet TCRdb's version contains in-frame clones alone and is incomplete. This repertoire shows fewer than 60,000 clones, roughly 94% found once; its top ten account for about 3.1%. Sequencing used PBMCs. These receptors originate from a woman aged 25 to 39 in good health and a related stem cell transplant donor. Each CDR3 is given without its conserved first and last residue.

v_gene: TRBV6-6
j_gene: TRBJ2-7
CDR3aa: ASRLGQGYYERY

v_gene: TRBV29-1
j_gene: TRBJ2-2
CDR3aa: SAKGGHDIGELF

v_gene: TRBV28
j_gene: TRBJ1-1
CDR3aa: ASSVGAGGPNTEAF

v_gene: TRBV4-1
j_gene: TRBJ1-3
CDR3aa: ASSQQTGAGNTIY

v_gene: TRBV28
j_gene: TRBJ2-4
CDR3aa: ASSSYLGGIAKNIQY

v_gene: TRBV5-4
j_gene: TRBJ2-1
CDR3aa: AGRGGGYSNEQF

v_gene: TRBV7-9
j_gene: TRBJ2-2
CDR3aa: ASSLDGRGTGELF

v_gene: TRBV7-3
j_gene: TRBJ2-1
CDR3aa: ASRDSSYNEQF

v_gene: TRBV7-2
j_gene: TRBJ1-1
CDR3aa: ASSLGLSNTEAF

v_gene: TRBV5-1
j_gene: TRBJ1-5
CDR3aa: ASSRDVNQPQH

v_gene: TRBV11-2
j_gene: TRBJ2-1
CDR3aa: ASSFRDRGF

v_gene: TRBV2
j_gene: TRBJ1-2
CDR3aa: ASSEGIQGGGYGYT

v_gene: TRBV27
j_gene: TRBJ1-1
CDR3aa: ASRVRAGATEAF

v_gene: TRBV5-1
j_gene: TRBJ1-5
CDR3aa: ASSRTGGNQPQH

v_gene: TRBV19
j_gene: TRBJ2-1
CDR3aa: ASTELASSYNEQF

v_gene: TRBV4-3
j_gene: TRBJ2-6
CDR3aa: ASSQGTGAYSGANVLT

v_gene: TRBV4-3
j_gene: TRBJ1-1
CDR3aa: ASSQNFYFIGGGNTEAF

v_gene: TRBV7-2
j_gene: TRBJ2-7
CDR3aa: ASSLPLLGHEQY

v_gene: TRBV30
j_gene: TRBJ2-1
CDR3aa: AWTGRLLWVEQF

v_gene: TRBV6-6
j_gene: TRBJ2-3
CDR3aa: ASRADRGPTDTQY

v_gene: TRBV29-1
j_gene: TRBJ1-2
CDR3aa: SVARQGSRGYT

v_gene: TRBV4-3
j_gene: TRBJ1-1
CDR3aa: ASSHGQMNTEAF

v_gene: TRBV21-1
j_gene: TRBJ1-5
CDR3aa: ASSKARGQPQH

v_gene: TRBV29-1
j_gene: TRBJ2-5
CDR3aa: SVAKAGQETQY

v_gene: TRBV10-3
j_gene: TRBJ2-6
CDR3aa: AISEFDTGANVLT

v_gene: TRBV19
j_gene: TRBJ1-1
CDR3aa: ASSSTLNTEAF

v_gene: TRBV4-2
j_gene: TRBJ2-5
CDR3aa: ASSPLQDGRGETQY

v_gene: TRBV9
j_gene: TRBJ2-3
CDR3aa: ASSVSPWGQGSDTQY

v_gene: TRBV5-1
j_gene: TRBJ2-4
CDR3aa: ASSVRTGRDIQY

v_gene: TRBV19
j_gene: TRBJ2-5
CDR3aa: ASRGTSGGAETQY